Shown below are 25 T cell receptor beta chains from a single sample sequenced in a study of cytomegalovirus exposure and HLA in healthy donors. The repertoire was sequenced with immunoSEQ multiplex PCR; TCRdb's copy has only in-frame clones and lacks some. The sample records 280,000 or so clones, approximately 90% being singletons. Sequenced material: PBMCs. The receptors come from a woman aged 18 to 35 in good health and CMV-seronegative.

The V and J genes are TRBV7-2 and TRBJ2-1; 12 bases are a match to TRBD1. Germline-derived CDR1 and CDR2 are SGHTA and FQGNSA. The V segment lost 6 bases and the J segment 8 bases; nucleotides outside the gene matches: 5. The CDR3 contains 14 residues. CDR3 DNA: TGTGCCAGCAGTCGGGGACAGGGGGCCTATGAGCAGTTCTTC. It yields the protein CASSRGQGAYEQFF.

This clone appeared a single time. The gene calls are TRBV2 and TRBJ1-4; 8 bases map to TRBD1. The CDR3 has 12 amino acids. Losses at the gene ends were 8 bases for V and 11 bases for J; bases not matched to a gene: 7. Germline CDR1 is SNHLY and CDR2 is FYNNEI. CDR3 sequence reads: CASGDRQGKLFF. DNA for the CDR3: TGTGCCAGCGGGGACAGGCAGGGGAAACTGTTTTTT. The whole variable domain, remainder taken from reference TRBV2 and TRBJ1-4, is EPEVTQTPSHQVTQMGQEVILRCVPISNHLYFYWYRQILGQKVEFLVSFYNNEISEKSEIFDDQFSVERPDGSNFTLKIRSTKLEDSAMYFCASGDRQGKLFFGSGTQLSVL.

The V call is TRBV28, the J call TRBJ2-1; 9 nucleotides align to TRBD2. CDR1 MDHEN and CDR2 SYDVKM come from the germline V gene. Trimming took 3 bases from V and 1 from J; bases not matched to a gene: 7. The CDR3 runs 17 residues. The chain's CDR3 is CASSFRILAGSYNEQFF. CDR3 coding DNA: TGTGCCAGCAGTTTCCGCATCCTAGCGGGATCCTACAATGAGCAGTTCTTC.

This clone has more than one count but fewer than ten. This rearrangement joins TRBV2 to TRBJ1-2; 8 nucleotides line up with TRBD1. Unmatched junction bases numbered 15, after V lost 10 bases and J lost 8 bases. Germline lookup yields CDR1 SNHLY and CDR2 FYNNEI. This CDR3 has 14 amino acids. The CDR3: CATGTLITGGGYTF. CDR3 DNA: TGTGCCACTGGGACACTCATCACAGGGGGGGGCTACACCTTC.

The chain has TRBV7-2 and TRBJ1-3; D is unresolved. Germline V lookup: CDR1 SGHTA, CDR2 FQGNSA. Trimming stripped 1 base from V and 0 bases from J, with 7 bases between. The CDR3 has 15 residues. CDR3 region: CASSLGAYSGNTIYF. The CDR3 DNA sequence: TGTGCCAGCAGCTTAGGGGCGTACTCTGGAAACACCATATATTTT.

The chain couples TRBV19 to TRBJ2-7, with 10 bases lining up with TRBD2. V was clipped by 2 bases and J by 1 base; unmatched bases: 2. The CDR3 is 15 residues long. Germline assignment: CDR1 LNHDA and CDR2 SQIVND (reference sequence). The CDR3 DNA reads as TGTGCCAGTAGTATATCTAGCGGGAGTTCCTACGAGCAGTACTTC. It specifies CASSISSGSSYEQYF. The whole variable domain, remainder taken from reference TRBV19 and TRBJ2-7, is DGGITQSPKYLFRKEGQNVTLSCEQNLNHDAMYWYRQDPGQGLRLIYYSQIVNDFQKGDIAEGYSVSREKKESFPLTVTSAQKNPTAFYLCASSISSGSSYEQYFGPGTRLTVT.

The chain employs TRBV6-1 and TRBJ1-2; D perhaps matches TRBD1 (6 bases). The ends were cut back, 9 bases at V and 1 base at J, with 9 bases in the middle. This CDR3 region has 12 residues. CDR1 and CDR2 from the germline V gene are MNHNS and SASEGT. The CDR3 spells CASRQDNYGYTF. The CDR3 region has the DNA TGTGCCAGTCGACAGGATAACTATGGCTACACCTTC.

This chain joins TRBV19 and TRBJ2-7; 11 nucleotides line up with TRBD1. The CDR3 consists of 15 residues. J was trimmed by 2 bases and V by 5 bases; bases with no gene match: 5. CDR1 and CDR2 (germline): LNHDA, SQIVND (reference sequence). CDR3 in amino acids: CASSPWDRGTYEQYF. In nucleotides, the CDR3 is TGTGCCAGTAGTCCCTGGGACAGGGGGACCTACGAGCAGTACTTC.

The chain has TRBV5-1 and TRBJ2-2; possible D gene TRBD1, 5 bases. CDR1 SGHRS and CDR2 YFSETQ come from the germline V gene. V shed 4 bases and J shed 1 base, with 11 bases lying between them. The CDR3 covers 15 residues. Here the CDR3 reads CASSVGQMNTGELFF. The DNA of the CDR3 is TGCGCCAGCAGCGTAGGACAAATGAACACCGGGGAGCTGTTTTTT.

The chain carries TRBV11-2 and TRBJ1-2; no definite D call. CDR1 is SGHAT, CDR2 FQNNGV, per germline. V was clipped by 5 bases and J by 2 bases, with 12 bases between them. This CDR3 comprises 14 residues. CDR3 sequence: CASSTITPNYGYTF. As DNA, the CDR3 is TGTGCCAGCAGCACCATTACACCAAACTATGGCTACACCTTC. Variable domain in full (rest from reference TRBV11-2 and TRBJ1-2): EAGVAQSPRYKIIEKRQSVAFWCNPISGHATLYWYQQILGQGPKLLIQFQNNGVVDDSQLPKDRFSAERLKGVDSTLKIQPAKLEDSAVYLCASSTITPNYGYTFGSGTRLTVV.

The chain carries TRBV9 and TRBJ2-2, with D hard to call. Trimming removed 2 bases from V and 5 bases from J, with 13 bases in between. This CDR3 is built from 15 residues. In germline, CDR1 is SGDLS, CDR2 YYNGEE. As DNA, the CDR3 is TGTGCCAGCAGCGTTTCCAGCGCCCCAACCGGGGAGCTGTTTTTT. Translated, it gives CASSVSSAPTGELFF.

The chain recombines TRBV2 with TRBJ1-4; TRBD1 matches at 7 bases. With 8 bases clipped from V and 7 bases from J, the junction kept 7 bases outside the gene matches. Germline CDR1 and CDR2: SNHLY and FYNNEI. There are 13 residues in the CDR3. The CDR3 loop is CASRLDRAEKLFF. The CDR3 DNA is TGTGCCAGCCGTTTAGACAGGGCTGAAAAACTGTTTTTT.

This chain uses TRBV25-1 with TRBJ2-1; 8 bases fit TRBD2. V lost 2 bases to trimming and J lost 5 bases; unmatched junction nucleotides: 5. Germline loops: CDR1 MGHDK, CDR2 SYGVNS. The CDR3 length is 15 residues. The CDR3 nucleotides are TGTGCCAGCAGTGAAAACGGGAGGGCAAACAATGAGCAGTTCTTC. This translates into CASSENGRANNEQFF. The full variable domain, rest sourced from reference TRBV25-1 and TRBJ2-1, is EADIYQTPRYLVIGTGKKITLECSQTMGHDKMYWYQQDPGMELHLIHYSYGVNSTEKGDLSSESTVSRIRTEHFPLTLESARPSHTSQYLCASSENGRANNEQFFGPGTRLTVL.

This rearrangement joins TRBV4-2 to TRBJ2-1, with TRBD2 identical over 8 bases. The CDR3 length is 15 residues. Losses at the gene ends were 0 bases for V and 8 bases for J; bases not matched to a gene: 6. CDR1 is LGHNA and CDR2 is YNFKEQ in the germline V gene. CDR3 in amino acids: CASSQDREGLDEQFF. The CDR3 coding sequence is TGTGCCAGCAGCCAAGATCGGGAGGGGCTAGATGAGCAGTTCTTC.

This chain joins TRBV6-5 and TRBJ1-5, with D hard to call. Trimming took 4 bases from V and 1 from J, leaving 8 bases between them. CDR3 length equals 14 residues. The V gene's germline CDR1 is MNHEY and CDR2 SVGAGI. The CDR3 DNA is TGTGCCAGCAGTTCTAGAGGGAGCAATCAGCCCCAGCATTTT. It specifies CASSSRGSNQPQHF.

V gene TRBV15 combines with J gene TRBJ2-1; D gene unclear. CDR3 length equals 15 residues. The germline CDR1 and CDR2 sequences are LNHNV and YYDKDF (reference sequence). The V gene lost 6 bases and the J gene lost 3 bases, with 15 bases spanning the gap. CDR3 nucleotide sequence: TGTGCCACCAGTCAGAGAGTGGGCGACTACAATGAGCAGTTCTTC. This codes for CATSQRVGDYNEQFF.

This clone was found once. This chain connects TRBV4-3 to TRBJ2-1; no clear D gene. Trimming pared 3 bases from V and 9 bases from J, leaving 12 bases between. Germline V lookup: CDR1 LGHNA, CDR2 YSLEER. This CDR3 region has 13 residues. The CDR3 here is CASSQEKQFEQFF. The CDR3 DNA follows: TGCGCCAGCAGCCAGGAGAAGCAATTTGAGCAGTTCTTC.

The chain combines TRBV7-2 with TRBJ2-7; no reliable D call. Trimming pared 3 bases from V and 3 bases from J, leaving 12 bases between. This CDR3 comprises 14 residues. CDR1 is SGHTA and CDR2 is FQGNSA in the germline V gene. The CDR3 region is CASSLSVVDYEQYF. DNA for the CDR3: TGTGCCAGCAGCTTGTCGGTGGTAGACTACGAGCAGTACTTC.

This clone was seen a few times. V usage is TRBV25-1 and J usage is TRBJ1-5, with a possible D match to TRBD1 (5 bases). V was pared by 2 bases and J by 1 base, with 6 bases between. This CDR3 spans 14 amino acids. Germline-derived CDR1 and CDR2 are MGHDK and SYGVNS. CDR3 loop: CASSERGSNQPQHF. The CDR3 DNA follows: TGTGCCAGCAGTGAAAGGGGAAGCAATCAGCCCCAGCATTTT.

This clone was seen just once. The J gene is TRBJ2-3, the V gene TRBV5-4, with 16 bases that match TRBD2. V dropped 10 bases and J dropped 4; count of bases not matched to a gene: 3. The CDR3 has 14 amino acids. CDR1 and CDR2 from the germline V gene are SGHNT and YYREEE (reference sequence). DNA of the CDR3: TGTGCCTGGGGACTAGCGGGAGGGTCAGATACGCAGTATTTT. It yields the protein CAWGLAGGSDTQYF. Variable domain in full (rest from reference TRBV5-4 and TRBJ2-3): ETGVTQSPTHLIKTRGQQVTLRCSSQSGHNTVSWYQQALGQGPQFIFQYYREEENGRGNFPPRFSGLQFPNYSSELNVNALELDDSALYLCAWGLAGGSDTQYFGPGTRLTVL.

The chain uses TRBV27 and TRBJ2-7; D gene uncertain. The V end lost 3 bases, the J end lost 2 bases, and 11 bases lay between the germline ends. The CDR3 runs to 14 residues. Germline-derived CDR1 and CDR2 are MNHEY and SMNVEV (reference sequence). CDR3 region: CASSFGAGAYEQYF. The CDR3 DNA reads as TGTGCCAGCAGTTTCGGAGCCGGAGCCTACGAGCAGTACTTC.

The rearrangement uses TRBV11-2 and TRBJ2-7; TRBD1 agrees at 7 bases. V trimming: 3 bases; J trimming: 2 bases; junction bases outside the gene matches: 7. The CDR3 has 15 residues. Germline V gives CDR1 SGHAT, CDR2 FQNNGV. For the CDR3, the DNA is TGTGCCAGCAGCTTTTCCGGGACAGCTACCTACGAGCAGTACTTC. Its translation: CASSFSGTATYEQYF.

In DNA form, the CDR3 reads TGTGCCAGCAGTCCACGGACAGGGAGGGAAAAACTGTTTTTT. Translation gives CASSPRTGREKLFF. The J gene is TRBJ1-4, the V gene TRBV27, with TRBD1 identical over 8 bases. The ends lost 5 bases at V and 8 bases at J; junction bases unmatched: 7. The germline V gene has CDR1 MNHEY and CDR2 SMNVEV (reference sequence). There are 14 residues in the CDR3.

The chain carries TRBV5-1 and TRBJ2-5; D is undetermined. The CDR3 consists of 11 residues. The V gene's germline CDR1 is SGHRS and CDR2 YFSETQ. The V and J ends lost 2 bases and 3 bases respectively, with 2 bases between them. This CDR3 is CASSFKETQYF. CDR3 in DNA: TGCGCCAGCAGCTTTAAAGAGACCCAGTACTTC.

A single count supports this clone. V is TRBV19 and J is TRBJ2-1; the match to TRBD2 covers 13 bases. With 5 bases clipped from V and 4 bases from J, the junction kept 2 bases outside the gene matches. CDR3 length: 15 amino acids. Germline V gives CDR1 LNHDA, CDR2 SQIVND (reference sequence). CDR3 loop: CASSPTSGRYNEQFF. The CDR3 DNA sequence: TGTGCCAGTAGTCCGACTAGCGGGAGGTACAATGAGCAGTTCTTC. Filled out from reference TRBV19 and TRBJ2-1, the complete variable domain reads DGGITQSPKYLFRKEGQNVTLSCEQNLNHDAMYWYRQDPGQGLRLIYYSQIVNDFQKGDIAEGYSVSREKKESFPLTVTSAQKNPTAFYLCASSPTSGRYNEQFFGPGTRLTVL.